This T cell receptor (beta chain) was identified in a study of T cell responses to AZD1222 COVID-19 vaccine. Some clones are missing from TCRdb's copy, which holds only in-frame ones; the method was immunoSEQ multiplex PCR. The table shows 120,000 or so clones, with about 95% occurring only once. Here the sequenced sample was peripheral blood, taken 28 days after the second AZD1222 dose. The sequence came from an adult who received the AZD1222 COVID-19 vaccine.

The CDR3 sequence: CASKKTGTGDEKLFF. Here the CDR3 DNA reads TGTGCCAGTAAGAAAACCGGGACAGGGGATGAAAAACTGTTTTTT. This chain links TRBV19 with TRBJ1-4, with TRBD1 matching over 10 bases. After removal of 7 bases from V and 6 bases from J, the junction contained 8 bases not matched to a gene. Germline V CDR1 and CDR2: LNHDA, SQIVND (reference sequence). The CDR3 is 15 residues long. Based on the CDR3 plus reference TRBV19 and TRBJ1-4, the full variable domain is DGGITQSPKYLFRKEGQNVTLSCEQNLNHDAMYWYRQDPGQGLRLIYYSQIVNDFQKGDIAEGYSVSREKKESFPLTVTSAQKNPTAFYLCASKKTGTGDEKLFFGSGTQLSVL.